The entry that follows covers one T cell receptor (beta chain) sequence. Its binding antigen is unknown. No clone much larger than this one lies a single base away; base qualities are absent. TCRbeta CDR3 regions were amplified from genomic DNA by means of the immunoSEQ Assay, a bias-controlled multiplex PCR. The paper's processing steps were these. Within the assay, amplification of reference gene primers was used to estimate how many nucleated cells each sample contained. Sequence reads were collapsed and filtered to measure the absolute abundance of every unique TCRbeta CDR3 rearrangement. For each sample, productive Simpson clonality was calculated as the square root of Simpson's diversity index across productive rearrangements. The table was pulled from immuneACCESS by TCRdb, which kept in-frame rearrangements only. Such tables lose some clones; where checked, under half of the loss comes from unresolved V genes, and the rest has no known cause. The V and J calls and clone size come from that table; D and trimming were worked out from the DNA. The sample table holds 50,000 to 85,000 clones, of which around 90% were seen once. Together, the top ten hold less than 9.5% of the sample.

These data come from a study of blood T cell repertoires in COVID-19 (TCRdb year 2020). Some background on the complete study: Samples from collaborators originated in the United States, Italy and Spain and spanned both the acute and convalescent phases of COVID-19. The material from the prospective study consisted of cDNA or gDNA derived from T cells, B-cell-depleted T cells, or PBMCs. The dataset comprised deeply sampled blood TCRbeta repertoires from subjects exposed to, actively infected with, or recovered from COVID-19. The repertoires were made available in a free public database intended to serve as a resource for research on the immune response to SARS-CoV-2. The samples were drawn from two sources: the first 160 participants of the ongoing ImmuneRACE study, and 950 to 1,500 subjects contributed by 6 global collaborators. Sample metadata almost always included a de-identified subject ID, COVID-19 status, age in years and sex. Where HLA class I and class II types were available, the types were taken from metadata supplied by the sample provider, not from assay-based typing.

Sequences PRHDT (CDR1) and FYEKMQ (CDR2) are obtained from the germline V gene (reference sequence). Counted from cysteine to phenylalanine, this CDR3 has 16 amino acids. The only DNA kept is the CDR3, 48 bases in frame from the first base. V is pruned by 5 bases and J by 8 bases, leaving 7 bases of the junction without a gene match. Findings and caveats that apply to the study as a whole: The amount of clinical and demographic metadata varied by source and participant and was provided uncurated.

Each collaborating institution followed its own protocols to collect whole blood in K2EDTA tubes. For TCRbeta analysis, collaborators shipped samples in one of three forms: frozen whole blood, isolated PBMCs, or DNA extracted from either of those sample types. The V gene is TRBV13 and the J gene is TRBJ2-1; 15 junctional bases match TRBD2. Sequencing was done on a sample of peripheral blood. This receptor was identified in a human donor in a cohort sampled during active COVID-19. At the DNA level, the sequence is TGTGCCAGCAGCCAGGGACTAGCGGGGGGCTTAGATGAGCAGTTCTTC. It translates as CASSQGLAGGLDEQFF. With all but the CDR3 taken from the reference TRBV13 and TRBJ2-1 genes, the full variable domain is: AAGVIQSPRHLIKEKRETATLKCYPIPRHDTVYWYQQGPGQDPQFLISFYEKMQSDKGSIPDRFSAQQFSDYHSELNMSSLELGDSALYFCASSQGLAGGLDEQFFGPGTRLTVL.